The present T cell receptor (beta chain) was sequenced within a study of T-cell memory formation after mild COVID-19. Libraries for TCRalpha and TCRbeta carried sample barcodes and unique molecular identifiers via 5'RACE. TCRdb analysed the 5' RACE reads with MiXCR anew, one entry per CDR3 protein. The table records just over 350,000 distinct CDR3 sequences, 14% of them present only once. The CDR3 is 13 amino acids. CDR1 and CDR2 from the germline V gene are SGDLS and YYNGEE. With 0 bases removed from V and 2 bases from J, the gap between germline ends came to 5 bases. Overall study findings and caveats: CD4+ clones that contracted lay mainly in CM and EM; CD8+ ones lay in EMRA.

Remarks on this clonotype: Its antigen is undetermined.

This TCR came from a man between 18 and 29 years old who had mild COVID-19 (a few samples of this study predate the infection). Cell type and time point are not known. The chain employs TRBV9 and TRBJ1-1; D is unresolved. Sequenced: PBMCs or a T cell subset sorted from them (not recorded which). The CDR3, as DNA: TGTGCCAGCAGCGTAGTTGTAAACACTGAAGCTTTCTTT. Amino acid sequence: CASSVVVNTEAFF.